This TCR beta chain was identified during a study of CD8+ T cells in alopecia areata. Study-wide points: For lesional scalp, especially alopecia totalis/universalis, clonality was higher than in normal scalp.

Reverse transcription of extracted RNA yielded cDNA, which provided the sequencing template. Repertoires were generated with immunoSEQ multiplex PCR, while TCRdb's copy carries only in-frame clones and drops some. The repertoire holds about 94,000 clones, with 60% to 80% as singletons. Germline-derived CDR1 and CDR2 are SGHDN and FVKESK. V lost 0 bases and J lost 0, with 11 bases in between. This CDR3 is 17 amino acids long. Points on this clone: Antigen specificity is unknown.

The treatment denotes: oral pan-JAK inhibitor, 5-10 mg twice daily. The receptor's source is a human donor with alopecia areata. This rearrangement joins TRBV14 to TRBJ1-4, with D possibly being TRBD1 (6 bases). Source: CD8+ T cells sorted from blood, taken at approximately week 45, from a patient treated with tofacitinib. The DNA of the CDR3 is TGTGCCAGCAGCCAAGATAAGGGGGGAGCAACTAATGAAAAACTGTTTTTT. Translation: CASSQDKGGATNEKLFF.